The next 12 T cell receptor beta chains were all read from a single sample in a study of shared clonotypes between healthy human individuals. Sequenced by immunoSEQ multiplex PCR; TCRdb stores in-frame clones only, minus some. The sample has about 600,000 clones, about 97% seen once. What was sequenced was naive CD4+ T cells sorted from blood. As for subset: CD45RA+ positively selected. The receptors derive from a woman younger than 45 in good health.

This chain joins TRBV28 and TRBJ2-6; no firm D call. Trimming took 5 bases from V and 0 from J, leaving 11 bases between them. Germline loops: CDR1 MDHEN, CDR2 SYDVKM. The CDR3 is 16 residues long. The CDR3 region has the DNA TGTGCCAGCAGTCTGATAACACTCTCTGGGGCCAACGTCCTGACTTTC. Protein product: CASSLITLSGANVLTF.

The chain has TRBV27 and TRBJ2-2; D gene unclear. The CDR3 length is 10 residues. Trimming left V 6 bases short and J 7 bases short, with 3 bases between. The germline CDR1 and CDR2 sequences are MNHEY and SMNVEV (reference sequence). CDR3 residues: CASRGGELFF. The DNA for the CDR3 is TGTGCCAGCAGGGGCGGGGAGCTGTTTTTT.

The chain carries TRBV28 and TRBJ1-5; TRBD1 aligns across 9 bases. Germline values: CDR1 MDHEN, CDR2 SYDVKM. CDR3 length: 14 residues. J was trimmed by 9 bases and V by 5 bases; bases with no gene match: 8. The CDR3 reads CASSTQGALGPQHF. CDR3 bases: TGTGCCAGCAGTACACAGGGGGCATTGGGGCCCCAGCATTTT. The whole variable domain, filled in from reference TRBV28 and TRBJ1-5, reads DVKVTQSSRYLVKRTGEKVFLECVQDMDHENMFWYRQDPGLGLRLIYFSYDVKMKEKGDIPEGYSVSREKKERFSLILESASTNQTSMYLCASSTQGALGPQHFGDGTRLSIL.

The chain recombines TRBV5-1 with TRBJ2-2, with 8 bases identical to TRBD1. Losses at the gene ends were 2 bases for V and 2 bases for J; bases not matched to a gene: 5. CDR1 is SGHRS and CDR2 is YFSETQ in the germline V gene. This CDR3 comprises 16 residues. The CDR3 region is CASSFNDRGNTGELFF. CDR3 sequence (DNA): TGCGCCAGCAGCTTCAACGACAGGGGAAACACCGGGGAGCTGTTTTTT. The full variable domain, completed using reference TRBV5-1 and TRBJ2-2, is KAGVTQTPRYLIKTRGQQVTLSCSPISGHRSVSWYQQTPGQGLQFLFEYFSETQRNKGNFPGRFSGRQFSNSRSEMNVSTLELGDSALYLCASSFNDRGNTGELFFGEGSRLTVL.

This CDR3 is CASSQGRTTETQYF. The CDR3, as DNA: TGTGCCAGCAGCCAAGGGCGCACAACGGAGACCCAGTACTTC. The rearrangement links TRBV4-2 to TRBJ2-5; D is undetermined. The germline V gene encodes CDR1 LGHNA and CDR2 YNFKEQ. V was pared by 1 base and J by 5 bases, with 11 bases between. This CDR3 comprises 14 residues.

In DNA, the CDR3 is TGTGCCAGCAGTGTATCCAGTGGCTACACCTTC. Protein sequence: CASSVSSGYTF. The rearrangement uses TRBV28 and TRBJ1-2; no firm D call. V was cut by 5 bases and J by 7 bases, with 8 bases left in between. In germline, CDR1 is MDHEN, CDR2 SYDVKM. The CDR3 is made up of 11 amino acids.

The chain is built from TRBV28 and TRBJ1-2, with 7 bases lining up with TRBD1. Trimming at V came to 3 bases and at J to 4 bases, leaving 5 bases not matched to a gene. Germline assignment: CDR1 MDHEN and CDR2 SYDVKM. The CDR3 totals 14 residues. CDR3 bases: TGTGCCAGCAGTTTTGGGGGACAGAGCTATGGCTACACCTTC. It codes for CASSFGGQSYGYTF.

The chain employs TRBV11-2 and TRBJ2-2; no firm D call. Germline CDR1 and CDR2: SGHAT and FQNNGV. V was trimmed by 2 bases and J by 2 bases, leaving 15 bases between them. The CDR3 covers 17 residues. CDR3 loop: CASSLRLTTSNTGELFF. CDR3 DNA sequence: TGTGCCAGCAGCTTACGACTCACAACCTCAAACACCGGGGAGCTGTTTTTT. The full variable domain, rest sourced from reference TRBV11-2 and TRBJ2-2, is EAGVAQSPRYKIIEKRQSVAFWCNPISGHATLYWYQQILGQGPKLLIQFQNNGVVDDSQLPKDRFSAERLKGVDSTLKIQPAKLEDSAVYLCASSLRLTTSNTGELFFGEGSRLTVL.

The chain employs TRBV9 and TRBJ2-1; 7 bases match TRBD2. In germline, CDR1 is SGDLS, CDR2 YYNGEE. The CDR3 covers 16 residues. The V and J ends lost 3 bases and 4 bases, in that order; junction bases with no gene match: 10. CDR3 DNA: TGTGCCAGCAGCGAACTTGGCGGGAGTATATACAATGAGCAGTTCTTC. Encoded protein: CASSELGGSIYNEQFF. The full variable domain, its missing parts supplied by reference TRBV9 and TRBJ2-1, is DSGVTQTPKHLITATGQRVTLRCSPRSGDLSVYWYQQSLDQGLQFLIQYYNGEERAKGNILERFSAQQFPDLHSELNLSSLELGDSALYFCASSELGGSIYNEQFFGPGTRLTVL.

V and J are TRBV28 and TRBJ2-1, with 8 positions matching TRBD2. Germline-derived CDR1 and CDR2 are MDHEN and SYDVKM. Germline trimming cut 7 bases from V and 4 bases from J; bases unmatched to any gene: 3. This CDR3 is 13 amino acids long. The CDR3 DNA reads as TGTGCCAGCACTGGCGGGGGGTACAATGAGCAGTTCTTC. Protein product: CASTGGGYNEQFF.

V is TRBV27 and J is TRBJ1-4; TRBD1 aligns across 7 bases. J was trimmed by 0 bases and V by 5 bases; bases with no gene match: 0. The CDR3 contains 14 residues. Germline CDR1 and CDR2: MNHEY and SMNVEV (reference sequence). CDR3: CASSGTATNEKLFF. The DNA of the CDR3 is TGTGCCAGCAGTGGGACAGCAACTAATGAAAAACTGTTTTTT.

This clone occurred once. The chain is built from TRBV10-2 and TRBJ1-1; D uncertain. Germline assignment: CDR1 WSHSY and CDR2 SAAADI. Deletions cut 3 bases from V and 5 bases from J, with 10 bases between. The CDR3 runs to 13 residues. CDR3 protein: CASSDLPRTEAFF. CDR3 nucleotides: TGCGCCAGCAGTGATCTCCCCCGTACTGAAGCTTTCTTT.